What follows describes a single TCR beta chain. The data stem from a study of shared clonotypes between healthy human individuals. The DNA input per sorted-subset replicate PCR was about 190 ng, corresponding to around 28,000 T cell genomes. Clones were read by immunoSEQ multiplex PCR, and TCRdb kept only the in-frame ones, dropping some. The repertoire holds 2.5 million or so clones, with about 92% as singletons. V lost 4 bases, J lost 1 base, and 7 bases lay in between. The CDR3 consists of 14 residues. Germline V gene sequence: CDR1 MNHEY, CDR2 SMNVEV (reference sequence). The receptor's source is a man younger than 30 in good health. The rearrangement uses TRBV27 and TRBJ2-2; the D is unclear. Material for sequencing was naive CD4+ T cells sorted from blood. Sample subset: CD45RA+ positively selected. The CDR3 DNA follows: TGTGCCAGCAGTTGGGCTTTGAACACCGGGGAGCTGTTTTTT. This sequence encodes CASSWALNTGELFF.